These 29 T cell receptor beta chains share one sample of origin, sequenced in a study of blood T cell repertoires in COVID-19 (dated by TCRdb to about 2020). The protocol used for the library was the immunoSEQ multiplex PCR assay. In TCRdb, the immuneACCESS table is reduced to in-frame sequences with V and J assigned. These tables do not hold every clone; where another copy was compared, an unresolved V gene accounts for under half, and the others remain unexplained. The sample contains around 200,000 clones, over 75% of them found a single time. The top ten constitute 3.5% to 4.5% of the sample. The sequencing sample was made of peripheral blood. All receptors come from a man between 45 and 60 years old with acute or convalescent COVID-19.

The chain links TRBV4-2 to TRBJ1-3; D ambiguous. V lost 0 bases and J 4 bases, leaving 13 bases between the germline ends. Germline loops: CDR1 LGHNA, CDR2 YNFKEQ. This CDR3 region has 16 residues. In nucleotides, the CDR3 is TGTGCCAGCAGCCAAGATCGGCACTTACAGGGAAACACCATATATTTT. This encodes CASSQDRHLQGNTIYF.

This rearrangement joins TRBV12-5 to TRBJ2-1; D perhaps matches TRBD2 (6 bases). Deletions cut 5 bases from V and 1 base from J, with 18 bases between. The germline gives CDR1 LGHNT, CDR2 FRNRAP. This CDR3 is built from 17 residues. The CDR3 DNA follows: TGTGCTAGTGGTCTCTGGGGGGAATACCCTTCCTACAATGAGCAGTTCTTC. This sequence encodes CASGLWGEYPSYNEQFF.

CDR3: CATRTYSGGATDTQYF. As DNA, the CDR3 is TGTGCCACCAGAACCTATAGCGGGGGAGCCACAGATACGCAGTATTTT. The V and J genes are TRBV15 and TRBJ2-3, with 9 bases that match TRBD2. Germline V CDR1 and CDR2: LNHNV, YYDKDF (reference sequence). There are 16 residues in the CDR3. Losses at the gene ends were 6 bases for V and 2 bases for J; bases not matched to a gene: 9.

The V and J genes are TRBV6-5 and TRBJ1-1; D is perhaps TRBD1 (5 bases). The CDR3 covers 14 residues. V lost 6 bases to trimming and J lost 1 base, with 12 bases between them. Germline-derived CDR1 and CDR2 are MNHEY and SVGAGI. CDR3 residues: CASSRRDANTEAFF. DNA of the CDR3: TGTGCCAGCAGCCGGAGGGACGCGAACACTGAAGCTTTCTTT.

The CDR3 spells CASTGTSGQTQYF. The CDR3 DNA reads TGTGCCAGCACCGGGACTAGCGGTCAGACCCAGTACTTC. This chain connects TRBV7-2 to TRBJ2-5; 11 bases map to TRBD2. The V gene end was trimmed by 7 bases and the J gene end by 6 bases; junction bases not matched to a gene: 4. CDR1 SGHTA and CDR2 FQGNSA come from the germline V gene. The CDR3 runs 13 residues.

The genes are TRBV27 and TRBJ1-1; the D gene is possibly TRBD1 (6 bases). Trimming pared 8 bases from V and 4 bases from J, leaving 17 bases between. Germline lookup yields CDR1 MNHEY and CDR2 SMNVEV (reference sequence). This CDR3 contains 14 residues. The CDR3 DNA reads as TGTGCCAGCTCCCGAGGACAGTCGGGCACTGAAGCTTTCTTT. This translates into CASSRGQSGTEAFF.

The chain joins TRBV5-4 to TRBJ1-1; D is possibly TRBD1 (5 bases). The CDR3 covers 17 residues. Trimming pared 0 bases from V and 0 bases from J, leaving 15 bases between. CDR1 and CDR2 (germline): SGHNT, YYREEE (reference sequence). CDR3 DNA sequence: TGTGCCAGCAGCTTGGCCCCCTCCGGGGGAATGAACACTGAAGCTTTCTTT. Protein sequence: CASSLAPSGGMNTEAFF.

CDR3 region: CASGSDRGGSYEQYF. The CDR3 coding sequence is TGTGCCAGCGGGTCGGACAGGGGAGGTTCCTACGAGCAGTACTTC. The gene calls are TRBV7-8 and TRBJ2-7, with 9 bases identical to TRBD1. V lost 8 bases and J lost 1; bases outside the gene matches: 9. The germline V gene has CDR1 SGHVS and CDR2 FQNEAQ. CDR3 length: 15 amino acids.

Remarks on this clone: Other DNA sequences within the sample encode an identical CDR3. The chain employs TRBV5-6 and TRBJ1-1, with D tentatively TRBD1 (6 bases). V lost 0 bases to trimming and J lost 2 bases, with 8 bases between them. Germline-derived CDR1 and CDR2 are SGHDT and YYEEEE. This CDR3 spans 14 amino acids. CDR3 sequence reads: CASSLDRVNTEAFF. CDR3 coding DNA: TGTGCCAGCAGCTTGGACAGGGTAAACACTGAAGCTTTCTTT.

The CDR3: CASSKVPNCPKRGLQFF. The CDR3 coding sequence is TGTGCCAGCAGCAAAGTCCCAAATTGCCCTAAGCGGGGCCTGCAGTTCTTC. The rearrangement joins TRBV21-1 to TRBJ2-1; the table's D gene call, TRBD2, was not cross checked with the DNA. TRBV21-1 is shown as a pseudogene. The CDR3 runs 17 residues.

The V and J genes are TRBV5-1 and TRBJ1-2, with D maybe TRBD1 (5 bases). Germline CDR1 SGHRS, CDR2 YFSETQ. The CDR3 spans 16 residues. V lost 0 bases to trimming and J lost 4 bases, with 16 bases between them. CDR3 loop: CASSLGGVAIRYGYTF. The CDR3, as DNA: TGCGCCAGCAGCTTGGGGGGCGTCGCTATCCGCTATGGCTACACCTTC.

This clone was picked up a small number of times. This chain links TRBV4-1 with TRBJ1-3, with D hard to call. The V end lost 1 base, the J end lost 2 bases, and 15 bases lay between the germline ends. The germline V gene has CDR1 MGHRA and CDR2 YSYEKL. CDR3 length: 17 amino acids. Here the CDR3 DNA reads TGCGCCAGCAGCCAAGGGATCCTGGGAGGCGCTGGAAACACCATATATTTT. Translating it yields CASSQGILGGAGNTIYF.

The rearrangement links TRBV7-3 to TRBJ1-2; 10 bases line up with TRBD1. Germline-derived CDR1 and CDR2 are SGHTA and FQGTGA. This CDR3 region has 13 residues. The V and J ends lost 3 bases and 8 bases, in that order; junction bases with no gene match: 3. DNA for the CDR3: TGTGCCAGCAGCTTCGGACAGGGGGAGGGCTACACCTTC. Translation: CASSFGQGEGYTF.

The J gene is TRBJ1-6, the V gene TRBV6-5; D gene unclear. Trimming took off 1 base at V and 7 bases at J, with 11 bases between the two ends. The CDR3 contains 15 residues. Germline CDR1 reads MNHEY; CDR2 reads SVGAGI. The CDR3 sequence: CASSYYRGSNSPLHF. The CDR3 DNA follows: TGTGCCAGCAGTTACTACCGGGGATCCAATTCACCCCTCCACTTT.

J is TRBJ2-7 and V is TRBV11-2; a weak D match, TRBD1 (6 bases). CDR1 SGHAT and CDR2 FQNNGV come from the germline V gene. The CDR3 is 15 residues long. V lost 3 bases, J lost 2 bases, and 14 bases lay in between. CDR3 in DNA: TGTGCCAGCAGCTTTTTGGAGACAGGAACCTACGAGCAGTACTTC. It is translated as CASSFLETGTYEQYF.

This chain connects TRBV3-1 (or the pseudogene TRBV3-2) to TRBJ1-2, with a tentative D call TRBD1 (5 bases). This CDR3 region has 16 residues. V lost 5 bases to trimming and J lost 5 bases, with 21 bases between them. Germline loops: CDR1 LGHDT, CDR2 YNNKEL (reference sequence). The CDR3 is CASSLTQGLGIYGYTF. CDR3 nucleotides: TGTGCCAGCAGCTTAACCCAGGGTCTAGGGATTTATGGCTACACCTTC.

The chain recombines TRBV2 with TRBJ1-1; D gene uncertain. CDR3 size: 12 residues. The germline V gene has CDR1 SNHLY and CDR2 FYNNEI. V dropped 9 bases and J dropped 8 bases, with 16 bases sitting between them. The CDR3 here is CARTRGGGEAFF. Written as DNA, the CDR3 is TGTGCCAGGACAAGAGGCGGAGGGGAAGCTTTCTTT.

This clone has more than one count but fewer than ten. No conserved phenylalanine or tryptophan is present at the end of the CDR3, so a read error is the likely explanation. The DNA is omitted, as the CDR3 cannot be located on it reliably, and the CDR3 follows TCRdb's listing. CDR3 in amino acids: CSARDPDRFDS. The chain links TRBV20-1 to TRBJ1-5; the table's D call of TRBD1 was not tested on the DNA. CDR1 and CDR2 from the germline V gene are DFQATT and SNEGSKA (reference sequence). The CDR3 length equals 11 residues, ends included.

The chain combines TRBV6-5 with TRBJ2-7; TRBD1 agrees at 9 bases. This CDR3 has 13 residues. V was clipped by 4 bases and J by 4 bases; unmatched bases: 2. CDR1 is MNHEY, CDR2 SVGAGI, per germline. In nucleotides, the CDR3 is TGTGCCAGCAGTTCCGGGACAGGGTACGAGCAGTACTTC. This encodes CASSSGTGYEQYF.

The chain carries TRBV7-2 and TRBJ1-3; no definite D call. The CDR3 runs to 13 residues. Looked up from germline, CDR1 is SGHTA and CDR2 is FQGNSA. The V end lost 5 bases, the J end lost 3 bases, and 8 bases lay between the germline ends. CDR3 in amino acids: CASSNSGGNTIYF. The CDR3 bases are TGTGCCAGCAGCAATTCAGGTGGAAACACCATATATTTT.

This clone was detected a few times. Here the CDR3 reads CAWSVRHRCTF. Written as DNA, the CDR3 is TGTGCCTGGAGTGTCCGACACCGCTGCACCTTC. The V call is TRBV30, the J call TRBJ1-2; D unresolved. Germline-derived CDR1 and CDR2 are GTSNPN and SVGIG (reference sequence). The CDR3 is made up of 11 amino acids. Trimming took off 0 bases at V and 13 bases at J, with 12 bases between the two ends.

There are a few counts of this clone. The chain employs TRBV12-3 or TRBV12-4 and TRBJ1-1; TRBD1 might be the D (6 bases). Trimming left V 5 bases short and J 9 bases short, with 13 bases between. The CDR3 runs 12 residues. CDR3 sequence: CASSTVDSQAFF. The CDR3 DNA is TGTGCCAGCAGTACCGTGGACAGCCAAGCTTTCTTT.

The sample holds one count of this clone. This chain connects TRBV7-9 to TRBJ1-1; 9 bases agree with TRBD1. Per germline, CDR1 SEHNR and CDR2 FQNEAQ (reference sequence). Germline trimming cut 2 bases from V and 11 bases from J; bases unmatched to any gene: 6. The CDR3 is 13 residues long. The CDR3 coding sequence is TGTGCCAGCAGCTTAACACGGGACAGGGTCGCTTTCTTT. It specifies CASSLTRDRVAFF.

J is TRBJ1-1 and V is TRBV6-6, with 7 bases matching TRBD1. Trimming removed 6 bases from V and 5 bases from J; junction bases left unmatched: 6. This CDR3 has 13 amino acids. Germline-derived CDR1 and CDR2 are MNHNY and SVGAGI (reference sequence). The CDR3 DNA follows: TGTGCCAGCAGCCAGGGACAGCGGACTGAAGCTTTCTTT. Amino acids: CASSQGQRTEAFF.

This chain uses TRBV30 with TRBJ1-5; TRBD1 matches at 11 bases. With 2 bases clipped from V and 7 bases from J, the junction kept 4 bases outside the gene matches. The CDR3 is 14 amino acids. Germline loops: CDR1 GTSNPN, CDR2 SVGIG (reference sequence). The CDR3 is CAWSLGTGGQPQHF. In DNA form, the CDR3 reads TGTGCCTGGAGTCTCGGGACAGGGGGACAGCCCCAGCATTTT.

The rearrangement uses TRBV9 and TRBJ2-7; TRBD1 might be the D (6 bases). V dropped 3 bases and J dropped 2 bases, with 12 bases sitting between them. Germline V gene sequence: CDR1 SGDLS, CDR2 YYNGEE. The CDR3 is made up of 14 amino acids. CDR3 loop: CASSEGDKPYEQYF. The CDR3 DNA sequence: TGTGCCAGCAGCGAGGGGGACAAGCCCTACGAGCAGTACTTC.

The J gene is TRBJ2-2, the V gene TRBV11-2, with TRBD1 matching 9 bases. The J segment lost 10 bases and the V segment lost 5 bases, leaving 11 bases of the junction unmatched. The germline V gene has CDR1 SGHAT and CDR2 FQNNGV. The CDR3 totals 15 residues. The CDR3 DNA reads TGTGCCAGCAGCACCTACAGGGGGCCCAGGTCGGAGCTGTTTTTT. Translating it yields CASSTYRGPRSELFF.

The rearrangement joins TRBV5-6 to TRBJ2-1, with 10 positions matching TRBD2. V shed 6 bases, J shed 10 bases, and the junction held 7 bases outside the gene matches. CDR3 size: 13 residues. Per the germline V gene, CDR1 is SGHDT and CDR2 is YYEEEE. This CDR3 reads CASTGLARGEQFF. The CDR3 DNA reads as TGTGCCAGCACGGGACTAGCGCGGGGGGAGCAGTTCTTC.

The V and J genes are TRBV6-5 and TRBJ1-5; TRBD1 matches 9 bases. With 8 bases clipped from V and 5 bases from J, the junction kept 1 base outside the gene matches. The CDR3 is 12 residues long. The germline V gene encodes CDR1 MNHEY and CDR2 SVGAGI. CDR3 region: CASRDRDQPQHF. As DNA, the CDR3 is TGTGCCAGCCGGGACAGGGATCAGCCCCAGCATTTT.